This T cell receptor beta chain was observed in a study of cytomegalovirus exposure and HLA in healthy donors. Findings and caveats of the study: It was reported that the classifier diagnosed cytomegalovirus status with high specificity and sensitivity in both the original and validation cohorts. Researchers catalogued 150 or so TCR beta chains as cytomegalovirus-associated. While the bulk of TCR sequences proved rare, some public TCRs turned up in many donors.

Points on this clone: Its specificity is not known. This CDR3 is also generated by other DNA sequences in the sample.

TCRdb's table, derived via immunoSEQ multiplex PCR, lists solely in-frame clones and lacks some. The table has about 240,000 clones, approximately 87% seen once; the top ten hold 2.6%. This clonotype originated in a young man in good health and CMV-seronegative. Sequenced material: PBMCs.

Here the CDR3 reads CASSLVAGSYNEQFF. As DNA, the CDR3 is TGTGCCAGCAGCTTAGTCGCAGGCTCCTACAATGAGCAGTTCTTC. The genes are TRBV11-2 and TRBJ2-1; D call uncertain. Germline V lookup: CDR1 SGHAT, CDR2 FQNNGV. The CDR3 sequence is 15 residues long. Trimming took off 1 base at V and 0 bases at J, with 7 bases between the two ends.